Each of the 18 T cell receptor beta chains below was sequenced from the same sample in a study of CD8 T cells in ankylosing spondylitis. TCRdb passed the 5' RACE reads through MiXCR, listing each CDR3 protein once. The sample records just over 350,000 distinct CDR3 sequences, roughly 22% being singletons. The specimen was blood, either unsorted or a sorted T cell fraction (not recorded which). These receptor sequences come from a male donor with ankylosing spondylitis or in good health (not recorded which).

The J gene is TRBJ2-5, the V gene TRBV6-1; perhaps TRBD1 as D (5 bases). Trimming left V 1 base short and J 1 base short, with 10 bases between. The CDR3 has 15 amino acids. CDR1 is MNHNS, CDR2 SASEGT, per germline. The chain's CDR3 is CASSEGWGIQETQYF. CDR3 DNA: TGTGCCAGCAGTGAAGGGTGGGGCATCCAAGAGACCCAGTACTTC.

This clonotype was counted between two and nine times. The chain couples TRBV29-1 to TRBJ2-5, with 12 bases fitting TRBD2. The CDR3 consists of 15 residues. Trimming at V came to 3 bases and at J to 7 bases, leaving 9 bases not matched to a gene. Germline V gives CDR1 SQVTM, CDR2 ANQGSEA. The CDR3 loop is CSVDGTSGGYGTQYF. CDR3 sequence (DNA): TGCAGCGTTGATGGTACTAGCGGGGGGTACGGGACCCAGTACTTC.

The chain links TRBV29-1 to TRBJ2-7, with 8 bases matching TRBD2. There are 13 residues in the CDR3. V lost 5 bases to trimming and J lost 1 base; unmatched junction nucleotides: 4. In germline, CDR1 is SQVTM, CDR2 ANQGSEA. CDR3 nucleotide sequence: TGCAGCGTTACTAGCGGCGATTCCTACGAGCAGTACTTC. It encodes CSVTSGDSYEQYF.

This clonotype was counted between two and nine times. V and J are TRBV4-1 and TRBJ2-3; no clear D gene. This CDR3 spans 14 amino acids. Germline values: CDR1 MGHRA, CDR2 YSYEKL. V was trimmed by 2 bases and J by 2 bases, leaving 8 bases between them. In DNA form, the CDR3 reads TGCGCCAGCAGCCAATGGAGCGCCACAGATACGCAGTATTTT. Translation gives CASSQWSATDTQYF.

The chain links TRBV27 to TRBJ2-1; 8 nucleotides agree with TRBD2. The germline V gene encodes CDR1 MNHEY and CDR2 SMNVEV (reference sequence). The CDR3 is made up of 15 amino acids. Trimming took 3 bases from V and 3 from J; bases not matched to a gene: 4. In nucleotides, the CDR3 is TGTGCCAGCAGTTTGGATAGCGGGATCTACAATGAGCAGTTCTTC. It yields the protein CASSLDSGIYNEQFF.

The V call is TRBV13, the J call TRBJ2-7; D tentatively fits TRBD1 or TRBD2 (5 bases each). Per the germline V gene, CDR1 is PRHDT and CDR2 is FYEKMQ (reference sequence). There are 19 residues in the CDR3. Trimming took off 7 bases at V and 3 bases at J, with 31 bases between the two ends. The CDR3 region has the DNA TGTGCCAGCATCCCCCCCTGCGGCGATACTCCGGGACCTAGCTACGAGCAGTACTTC. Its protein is CASIPPCGDTPGPSYEQYF. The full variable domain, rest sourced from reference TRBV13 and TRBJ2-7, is AAGVIQSPRHLIKEKRETATLKCYPIPRHDTVYWYQQGPGQDPQFLISFYEKMQSDKGSIPDRFSAQQFSDYHSELNMSSLELGDSALYFCASIPPCGDTPGPSYEQYFGPGTRLTVT.

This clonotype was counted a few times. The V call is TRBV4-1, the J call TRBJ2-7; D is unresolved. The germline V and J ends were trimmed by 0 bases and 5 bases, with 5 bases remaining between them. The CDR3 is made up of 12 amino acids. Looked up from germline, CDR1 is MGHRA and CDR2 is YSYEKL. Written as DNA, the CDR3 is TGCGCCAGCAGCCAAGAGCGTGACGAGCAGTACTTC. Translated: CASSQERDEQYF.

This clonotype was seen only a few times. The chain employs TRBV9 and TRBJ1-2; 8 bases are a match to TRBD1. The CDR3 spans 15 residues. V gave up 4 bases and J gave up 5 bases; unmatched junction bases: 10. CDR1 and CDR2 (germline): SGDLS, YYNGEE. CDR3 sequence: CASSPSQGARYGYTF. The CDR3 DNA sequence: TGTGCCAGCAGCCCCTCCCAGGGGGCGCGGTATGGCTACACCTTC.

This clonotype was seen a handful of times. The CDR3 DNA follows: TGTGCCAGCACCGCGACAGGGTTCGGCGAGCAGTACTTC. It is translated as CASTATGFGEQYF. The genes are TRBV7-6 and TRBJ2-7, with 7 positions matching TRBD1. The CDR3 is 13 residues long. The V gene end was trimmed by 7 bases and the J gene end by 6 bases; junction bases not matched to a gene: 9. Looked up from germline, CDR1 is SGHVS and CDR2 is FNYEAQ. Variable domain in full (rest from reference TRBV7-6 and TRBJ2-7): GAGVSQSPRYKVTKRGQDVALRCDPISGHVSLYWYRQALGQGPEFLTYFNYEAQQDKSGLPNDRFSAERPEGSISTLTIQRTEQRDSAMYRCASTATGFGEQYFGPGTRLTVT.

The CDR3 here is CSARDSHEQYF. In DNA form, the CDR3 reads TGCAGTGCCCGGGACAGCCACGAGCAGTACTTC. The chain is built from TRBV20-1 and TRBJ2-7; 7 bases match TRBD1. Trimming removed 6 bases from V and 5 bases from J; junction bases left unmatched: 4. Germline V gene data show CDR1 as DFQATT and CDR2 as SNEGSKA (reference sequence). The CDR3 sequence is 11 residues long.

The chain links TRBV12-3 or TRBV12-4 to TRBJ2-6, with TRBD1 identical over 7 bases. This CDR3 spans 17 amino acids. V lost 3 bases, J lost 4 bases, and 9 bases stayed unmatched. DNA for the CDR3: TGTGCCAGCAGTTTCGGTCCAGGGGGTTCCGGGGCCAACGTCCTGACTTTC. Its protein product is CASSFGPGGSGANVLTF.

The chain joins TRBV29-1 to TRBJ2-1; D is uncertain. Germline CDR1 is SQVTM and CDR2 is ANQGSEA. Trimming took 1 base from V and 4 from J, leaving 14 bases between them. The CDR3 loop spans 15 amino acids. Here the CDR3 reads CSVEGASMPYNEQFF. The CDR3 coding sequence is TGCAGCGTTGAAGGCGCCTCAATGCCTTACAATGAGCAGTTCTTC.

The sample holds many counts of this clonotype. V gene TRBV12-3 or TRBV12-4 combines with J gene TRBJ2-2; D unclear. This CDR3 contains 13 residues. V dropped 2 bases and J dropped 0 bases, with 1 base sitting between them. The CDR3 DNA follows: TGTGCCAGCAGTTTACCGAACACCGGGGAGCTGTTTTTT. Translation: CASSLPNTGELFF.

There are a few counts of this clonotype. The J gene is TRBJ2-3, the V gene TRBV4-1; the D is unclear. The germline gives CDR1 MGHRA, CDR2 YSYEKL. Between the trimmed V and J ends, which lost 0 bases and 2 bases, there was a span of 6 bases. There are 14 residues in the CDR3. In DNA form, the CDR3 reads TGCGCCAGCAGCCAAGAAAGACCCACAGATACGCAGTATTTT. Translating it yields CASSQERPTDTQYF.

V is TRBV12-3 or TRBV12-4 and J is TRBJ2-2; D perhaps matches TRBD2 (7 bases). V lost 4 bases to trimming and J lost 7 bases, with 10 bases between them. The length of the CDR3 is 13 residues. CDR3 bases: TGTGCCAGCAGTTGGGAGGGGGTCGGGGAGCTGTTTTTT. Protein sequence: CASSWEGVGELFF.

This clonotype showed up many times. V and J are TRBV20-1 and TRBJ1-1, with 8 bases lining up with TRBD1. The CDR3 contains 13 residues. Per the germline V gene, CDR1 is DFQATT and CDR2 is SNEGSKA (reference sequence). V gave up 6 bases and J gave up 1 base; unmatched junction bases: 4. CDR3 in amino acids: CSAVGQANTEAFF. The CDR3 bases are TGCAGTGCGGTGGGACAGGCGAACACTGAAGCTTTCTTT.

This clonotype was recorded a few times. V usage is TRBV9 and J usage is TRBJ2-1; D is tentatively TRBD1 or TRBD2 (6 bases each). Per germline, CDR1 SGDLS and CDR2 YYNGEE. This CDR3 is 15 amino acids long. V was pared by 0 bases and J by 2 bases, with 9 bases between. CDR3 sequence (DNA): TGTGCCAGCAGCGTAGGGGGGGCCGCCTACAATGAGCAGTTCTTC. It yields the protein CASSVGGAAYNEQFF.

The CDR3, as DNA: TGTGCCAGCAGTTACTCGACCGCAGGGGACAATGAGCAGTTCTTC. Encoded protein: CASSYSTAGDNEQFF. The chain employs TRBV6-5 and TRBJ2-1, with a possible D match to TRBD1 (6 bases). CDR3 length: 15 residues. V was cut by 0 bases and J by 5 bases, with 11 bases left in between. CDR1 and CDR2 from the germline V gene are MNHEY and SVGAGI.